Listed below are T cell receptor beta chains from one sample, sequenced in a study of blood T cells in healthy people across ages. From the 5' RACE reads, TCRdb called clonotypes with MiXCR, one entry per CDR3 protein. This table has about 800,000 distinct CDR3 sequences, roughly 25% appearing once. This same sample was also taken into another study, of T cells of mothers and their children.

The sample was blood. The receptor set was obtained from a boy younger than 18 in good health. CDR3s include the opening cysteine and the closing phenylalanine or tryptophan. Fields, in order: CDR3 protein, V gene.

cdr3_aa: CASRSTSKETQYF
v_call: TRBV12-3/TRBV12-4

cdr3_aa: CASSRTSANEQFF
v_call: TRBV25-1

cdr3_aa: CASSYSLRDLTMTGANTGELFF
v_call: TRBV6-2/TRBV6-3

cdr3_aa: CASGPGAIYNEQFF
v_call: TRBV2

cdr3_aa: CSVAGYTEAFF
v_call: TRBV29-1

cdr3_aa: CASSFTGAGEKLFF
v_call: TRBV28

cdr3_aa: CATSRAGAAKNIQYF
v_call: TRBV15

cdr3_aa: CASSAPGQGEEKPFF
v_call: TRBV28

cdr3_aa: CASSLSRMGWNEKLFF
v_call: TRBV7-9

cdr3_aa: CASSFRGGNQPQHF
v_call: TRBV28

cdr3_aa: CASRLQGPMDSYEQYF
v_call: TRBV27

cdr3_aa: CASSQGVPGQGLSGANVLTF
v_call: TRBV4-3

cdr3_aa: CASSRDRANTEAFF
v_call: TRBV5-1

cdr3_aa: CSVEDGVTYEQYF
v_call: TRBV29-1

cdr3_aa: CASSVSAKNIQYF
v_call: TRBV9

cdr3_aa: CSVEQGTSGANVLTF
v_call: TRBV29-1

cdr3_aa: CASSARVPGELFF
v_call: TRBV5-1

cdr3_aa: CASSPLTGNTEAFF
v_call: TRBV3-1

cdr3_aa: CASSMRRSYEQYF
v_call: TRBV19

cdr3_aa: CASSETGLGSYNEQFF
v_call: TRBV6-4

cdr3_aa: CASSQGERAYEQYF
v_call: TRBV4-3

cdr3_aa: CSARDSALNTEAFF
v_call: TRBV20-1

cdr3_aa: CASSNVPGQHVETQYF
v_call: TRBV21-1

cdr3_aa: CASSQDAVETQYF
v_call: TRBV4-3

cdr3_aa: CASRLAGGWSGNEQFF
v_call: TRBV6-2/TRBV6-3

cdr3_aa: CASSFNGYNEQFF
v_call: TRBV7-8

cdr3_aa: CASSVDVTGQHQETQYF
v_call: TRBV9

cdr3_aa: CSASSLGADSNQPQHF
v_call: TRBV20-1

cdr3_aa: CASSFDSYTDTQYF
v_call: TRBV4-3

cdr3_aa: CASGVRSSGANVLTF
v_call: TRBV5-1

cdr3_aa: CASSPVTGEGEKLFF
v_call: TRBV7-2

cdr3_aa: CASSLTGPLFNQPQHF
v_call: TRBV5-5

cdr3_aa: CASSVFPVSNEQYF
v_call: TRBV2

cdr3_aa: CASGVGGTGETQYF
v_call: TRBV25-1

cdr3_aa: CASSYRQPYQETQYF
v_call: TRBV3-1

cdr3_aa: CASSQDIASGRAEQFF
v_call: TRBV4-3

cdr3_aa: CASSGQAGYNEQFF
v_call: TRBV2

cdr3_aa: CASSAGTGPTNTGELFF
v_call: TRBV5-1

cdr3_aa: CASSLLGAGGDTQYF
v_call: TRBV7-9

cdr3_aa: CASSLDRGRGNSPLHF
v_call: TRBV5-6

cdr3_aa: CASSLGLARNEQFF
v_call: TRBV5-1

cdr3_aa: CSGTGGDSYERYF
v_call: TRBV20-1

cdr3_aa: CASSQERGAGYEQYF
v_call: TRBV4-1

cdr3_aa: CASSLAVGPRVQYF
v_call: TRBV5-4

cdr3_aa: CASSLGTSGHEQFF
v_call: TRBV12-3/TRBV12-4

cdr3_aa: CASSSSRATFSYNEQFF
v_call: TRBV12-3/TRBV12-4

cdr3_aa: CSALGKETQYF
v_call: TRBV20-1

cdr3_aa: CASSLGLSSYNEQFF
v_call: TRBV5-1